These T cell receptor beta chains were read from a single sample in a study of blood T cell repertoires in COVID-19. TCRdb's copy holds only in-frame clones and misses some; the assay was immunoSEQ multiplex PCR. The repertoire has 240,000 or so clones, more than 75% of them found once; the top ten carry about 2.1%. The sample was PBMCs or T cells enriched from blood (not recorded which). The source of these receptors is a woman aged 45-65 years who had recovered from COVID-19. CDR3s include the opening cysteine and the closing phenylalanine or tryptophan.

V	CDR3
TRBV7-3	CASSSGLAGSNEQFF
TRBV19	CASSRDGTGDEKLFF
TRBV4-1	CASSRTGTGGFGELFF
TRBV24-1	CATSPSGGEETQYF
TRBV28	CASLTAAGILNYGYTF
TRBV9	CASGRPGLAGYNEQFF
TRBV4-3	CASSQDPGQSDTQYF
TRBV12-5	CASGPGTSGLYTGELFF
TRBV28	CASSFAGGPYYEQYF
TRBV11-2	CASSLGGSSYNEQFF